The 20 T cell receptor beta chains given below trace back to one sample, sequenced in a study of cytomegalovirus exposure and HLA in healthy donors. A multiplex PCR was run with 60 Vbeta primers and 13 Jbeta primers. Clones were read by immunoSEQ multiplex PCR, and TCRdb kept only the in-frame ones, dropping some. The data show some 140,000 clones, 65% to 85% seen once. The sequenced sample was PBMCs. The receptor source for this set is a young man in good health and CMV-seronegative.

CDR3 protein: CASSDSAFDSRVYGYTF. Here the CDR3 DNA reads TGTGCCAGCAGTGATTCGGCCTTCGACTCGCGGGTCTATGGCTACACCTTC. The chain recombines TRBV6-4 with TRBJ1-2; D gene uncertain. The V end lost 3 bases, the J end lost 4 bases, and 21 bases lay between the germline ends. CDR1 and CDR2 (germline): MRHNA, SNTAGT. CDR3 length: 17 amino acids.

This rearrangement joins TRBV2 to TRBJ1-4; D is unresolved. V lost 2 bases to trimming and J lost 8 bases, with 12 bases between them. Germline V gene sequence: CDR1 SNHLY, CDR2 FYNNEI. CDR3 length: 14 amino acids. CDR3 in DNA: TGTGCCAGCAGTGAATTTTTCCACAACGAAAAACTGTTTTTT. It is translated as CASSEFFHNEKLFF.

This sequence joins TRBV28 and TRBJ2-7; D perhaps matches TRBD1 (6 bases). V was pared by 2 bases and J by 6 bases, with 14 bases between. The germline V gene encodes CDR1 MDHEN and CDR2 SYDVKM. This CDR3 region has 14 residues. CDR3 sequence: CASSLLSQGPEQYV. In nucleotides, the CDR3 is TGTGCCAGCAGTTTACTCTCCCAGGGGCCCGAGCAGTACGTC.

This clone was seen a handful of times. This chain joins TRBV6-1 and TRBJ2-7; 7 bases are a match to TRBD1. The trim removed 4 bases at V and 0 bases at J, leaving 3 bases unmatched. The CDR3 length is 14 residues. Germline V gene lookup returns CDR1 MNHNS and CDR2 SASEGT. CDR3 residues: CASSAGGDSYEQYV. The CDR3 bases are TGTGCCAGCAGTGCAGGGGGAGACTCCTACGAGCAGTACGTC.

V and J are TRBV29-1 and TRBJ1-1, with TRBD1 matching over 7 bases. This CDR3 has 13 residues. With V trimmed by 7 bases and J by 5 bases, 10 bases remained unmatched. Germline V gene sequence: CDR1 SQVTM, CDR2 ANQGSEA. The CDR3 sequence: CSGREGARTEAFF. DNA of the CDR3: TGCAGCGGGCGAGAGGGGGCACGGACTGAAGCTTTCTTT.

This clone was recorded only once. The DNA of the CDR3 is TGCGCCAGCAGCCAAGCCGGGATGGGTAATGAAAAACTGTTTTTT. Amino acid sequence: CASSQAGMGNEKLFF. This chain uses TRBV4-1 with TRBJ1-4, with no clear D. The CDR3 has 15 amino acids. V shed 1 base and J shed 4 bases, with 10 bases lying between them. Germline V lookup: CDR1 MGHRA, CDR2 YSYEKL.

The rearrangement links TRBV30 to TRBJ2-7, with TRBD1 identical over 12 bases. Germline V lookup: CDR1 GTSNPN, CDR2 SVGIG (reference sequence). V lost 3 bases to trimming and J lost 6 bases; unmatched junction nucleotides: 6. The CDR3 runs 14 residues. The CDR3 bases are TGTGCCTGGAGCCTGGGACAGGGGGCGGGCGAGCAGTACTTC. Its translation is CAWSLGQGAGEQYF.

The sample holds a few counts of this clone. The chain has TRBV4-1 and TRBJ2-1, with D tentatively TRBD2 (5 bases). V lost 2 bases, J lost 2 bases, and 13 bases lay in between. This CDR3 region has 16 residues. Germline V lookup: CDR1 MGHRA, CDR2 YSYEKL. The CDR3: CASSQPTSSPYNEQFF. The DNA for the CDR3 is TGCGCCAGCAGCCAACCCACTAGTTCCCCCTACAATGAGCAGTTCTTC.

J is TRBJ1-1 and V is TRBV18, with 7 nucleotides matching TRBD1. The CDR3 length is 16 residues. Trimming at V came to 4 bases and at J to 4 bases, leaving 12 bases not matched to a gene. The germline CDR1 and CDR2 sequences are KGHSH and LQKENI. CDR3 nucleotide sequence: TGTGCCAGCTCACAAAACCCCGGGACAGCGGGCACTGAAGCTTTCTTT. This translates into CASSQNPGTAGTEAFF.

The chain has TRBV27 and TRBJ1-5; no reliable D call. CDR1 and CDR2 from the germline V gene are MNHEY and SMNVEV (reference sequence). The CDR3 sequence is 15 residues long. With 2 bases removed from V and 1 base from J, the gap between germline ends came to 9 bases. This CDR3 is CASSLVGGSNQPQHF. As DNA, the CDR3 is TGTGCCAGCAGTTTAGTGGGAGGAAGCAATCAGCCCCAGCATTTT.

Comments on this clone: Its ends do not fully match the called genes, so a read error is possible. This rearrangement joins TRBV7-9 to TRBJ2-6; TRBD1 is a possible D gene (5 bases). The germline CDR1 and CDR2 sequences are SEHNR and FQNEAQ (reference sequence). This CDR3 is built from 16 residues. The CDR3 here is CASSRNTASGANGLTF. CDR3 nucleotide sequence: TGTGCCAGCAGCAGAAACACAGCCTCTGGGGCCAACGGCCTGACTTTC. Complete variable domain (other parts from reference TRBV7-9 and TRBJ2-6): DTGVSQNPRHKITKRGQNVTFRCDPISEHNRLYWYRQTLGQGPEFLTYFQNEAQLEKSRLLSDRFSAERPKGSFSTLEIQRTEQGDSAMYLCASSRNTASGANGLTFGAGSRLTVL.

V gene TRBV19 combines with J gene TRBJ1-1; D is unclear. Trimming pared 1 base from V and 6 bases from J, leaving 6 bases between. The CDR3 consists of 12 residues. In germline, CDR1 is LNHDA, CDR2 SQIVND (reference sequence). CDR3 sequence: CASSIGGSEAFF. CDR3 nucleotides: TGTGCCAGTAGTATAGGAGGTTCTGAAGCTTTCTTT. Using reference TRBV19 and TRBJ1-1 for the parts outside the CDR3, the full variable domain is DGGITQSPKYLFRKEGQNVTLSCEQNLNHDAMYWYRQDPGQGLRLIYYSQIVNDFQKGDIAEGYSVSREKKESFPLTVTSAQKNPTAFYLCASSIGGSEAFFGQGTRLTVV.

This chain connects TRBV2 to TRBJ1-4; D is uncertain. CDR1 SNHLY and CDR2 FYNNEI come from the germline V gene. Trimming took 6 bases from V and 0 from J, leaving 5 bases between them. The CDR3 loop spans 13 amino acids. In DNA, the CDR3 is TGTGCCAGCAGCCGGGCAACTAATGAAAAACTGTTTTTT. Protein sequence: CASSRATNEKLFF.

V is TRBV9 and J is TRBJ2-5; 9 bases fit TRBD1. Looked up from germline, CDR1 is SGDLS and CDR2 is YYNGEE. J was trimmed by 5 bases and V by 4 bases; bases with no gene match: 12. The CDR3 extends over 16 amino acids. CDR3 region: CASSPTGTGFLETQYF. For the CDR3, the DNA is TGTGCCAGCAGCCCGACCGGGACAGGGTTTTTGGAGACCCAGTACTTC.

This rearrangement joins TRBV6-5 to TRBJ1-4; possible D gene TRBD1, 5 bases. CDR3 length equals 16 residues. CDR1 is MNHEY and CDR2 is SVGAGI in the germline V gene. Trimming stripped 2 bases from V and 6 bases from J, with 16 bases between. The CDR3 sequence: CASSYGAGLSHEKLFF. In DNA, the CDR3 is TGTGCCAGCAGTTACGGGGCCGGTCTTAGTCATGAAAAACTGTTTTTT.

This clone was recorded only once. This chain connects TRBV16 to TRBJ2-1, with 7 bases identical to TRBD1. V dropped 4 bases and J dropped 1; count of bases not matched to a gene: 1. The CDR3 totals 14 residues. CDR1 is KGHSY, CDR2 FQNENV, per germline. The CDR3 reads CASSRDRSYNEQFF. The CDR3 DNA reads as TGTGCCAGCAGCCGGGACAGATCCTACAATGAGCAGTTCTTC.

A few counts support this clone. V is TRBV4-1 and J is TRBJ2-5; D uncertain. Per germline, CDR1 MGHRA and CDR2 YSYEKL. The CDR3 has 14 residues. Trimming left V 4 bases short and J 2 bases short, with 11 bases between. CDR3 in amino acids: CASSLTVWQETQYF. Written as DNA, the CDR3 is TGCGCCAGCAGCCTCACAGTATGGCAAGAGACCCAGTACTTC.

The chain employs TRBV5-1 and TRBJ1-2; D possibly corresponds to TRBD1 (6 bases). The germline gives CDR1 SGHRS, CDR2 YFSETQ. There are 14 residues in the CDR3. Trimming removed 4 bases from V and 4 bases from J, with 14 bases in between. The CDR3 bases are TGCGCCAGCAGCCAGTGGGCAGGGGCCTATGGCTACACCTTC. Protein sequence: CASSQWAGAYGYTF.

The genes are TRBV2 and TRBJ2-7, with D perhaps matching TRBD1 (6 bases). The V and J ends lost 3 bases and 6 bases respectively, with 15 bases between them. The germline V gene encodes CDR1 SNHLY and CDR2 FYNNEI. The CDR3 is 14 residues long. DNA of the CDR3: TGTGCCAGCAGTGACCTACAGGGAAGTCTCGAGCAGTACTTC. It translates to CASSDLQGSLEQYF.

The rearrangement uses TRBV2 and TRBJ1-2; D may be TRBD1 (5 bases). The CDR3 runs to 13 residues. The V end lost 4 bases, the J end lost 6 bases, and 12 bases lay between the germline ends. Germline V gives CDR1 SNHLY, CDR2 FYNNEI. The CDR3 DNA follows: TGTGCCAGCAGTGGGACGCCGGGGGATGGCTACACCTTC. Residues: CASSGTPGDGYTF.